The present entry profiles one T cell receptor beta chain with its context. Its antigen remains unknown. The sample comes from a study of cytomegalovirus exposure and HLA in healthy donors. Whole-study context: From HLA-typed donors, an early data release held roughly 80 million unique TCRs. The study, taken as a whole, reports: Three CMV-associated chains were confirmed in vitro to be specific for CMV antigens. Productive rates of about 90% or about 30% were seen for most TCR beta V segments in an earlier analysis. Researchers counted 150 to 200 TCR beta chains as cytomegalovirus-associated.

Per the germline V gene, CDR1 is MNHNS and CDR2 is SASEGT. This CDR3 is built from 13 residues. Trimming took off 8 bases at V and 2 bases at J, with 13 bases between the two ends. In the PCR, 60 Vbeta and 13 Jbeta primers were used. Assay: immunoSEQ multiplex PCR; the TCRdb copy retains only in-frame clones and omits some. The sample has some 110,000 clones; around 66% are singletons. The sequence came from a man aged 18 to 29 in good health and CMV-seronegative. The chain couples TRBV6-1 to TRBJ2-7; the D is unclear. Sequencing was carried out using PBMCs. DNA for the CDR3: TGTGCCAGCCCCAGTCCCGTCCCCTACGAGCAGTACTTC. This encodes CASPSPVPYEQYF.